This T cell receptor beta chain originates from a study of blood T cell repertoires in COVID-19. Study at large: Both acute and convalescent COVID-19 samples were obtained from the United States, Italy and Spain. From T cells, B-cell-depleted T cells, or PBMCs came the material, which was cDNA or gDNA.

Authors' methods: Amplifying reference gene primers gave estimates of nucleated cell counts. Only in-frame clones appear in the TCRdb table, and some are missing; sequencing was by immunoSEQ multiplex PCR. For V, J and clone size, that table is used; D and trimming come from the DNA. The top ten hold approximately 5.5% of the sample, which has some 110,000 clones, about 91% seen once. Germline CDR1 is LGHNA and CDR2 is YNFKEQ. The CDR3 sequence is 16 residues long. The V segment lost 1 base and the J segment 3 bases; nucleotides outside the gene matches: 2. The rearrangement joins TRBV4-2 to TRBJ2-5; 13 bases map to TRBD2. The TCR originated in a human donor in a cohort sampled during active COVID-19. Sequencing was performed on peripheral blood. In DNA, the CDR3 is TGTGCCAGCAGCCAAGGGACTAGCGGGAGCGAAGAGACCCAGTACTTC. It yields the protein CASSQGTSGSEETQYF.